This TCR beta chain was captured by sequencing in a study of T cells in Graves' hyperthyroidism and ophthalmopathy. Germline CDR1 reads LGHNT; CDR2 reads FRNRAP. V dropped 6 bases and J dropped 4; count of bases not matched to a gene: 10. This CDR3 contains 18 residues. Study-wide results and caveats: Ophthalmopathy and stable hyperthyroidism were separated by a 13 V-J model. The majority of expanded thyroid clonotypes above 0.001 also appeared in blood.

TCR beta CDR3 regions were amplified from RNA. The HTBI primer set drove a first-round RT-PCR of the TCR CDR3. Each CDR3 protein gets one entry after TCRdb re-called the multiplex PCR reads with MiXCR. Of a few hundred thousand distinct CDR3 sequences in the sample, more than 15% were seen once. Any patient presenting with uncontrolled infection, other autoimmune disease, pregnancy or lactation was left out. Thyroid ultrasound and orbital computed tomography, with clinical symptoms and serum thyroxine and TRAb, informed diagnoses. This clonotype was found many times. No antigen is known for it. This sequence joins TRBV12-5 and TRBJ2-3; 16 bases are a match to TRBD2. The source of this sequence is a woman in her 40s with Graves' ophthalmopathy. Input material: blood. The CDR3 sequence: CASGPGLAGGPIADTQYF. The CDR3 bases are TGTGCTAGTGGCCCGGGACTAGCGGGAGGGCCTATAGCAGATACGCAGTATTTT.